A single sample gave rise to the 8 T cell receptor beta chains below, sequenced in a study of blood T cell repertoires in COVID-19. Measured with immunoSEQ multiplex PCR; TCRdb has only the in-frame clones, and not every one. The sample has 150,000 to 200,000 clones, 65% to 85% seen once. The sequenced sample consisted of peripheral blood. These receptors all come from a man aged 55-75 years with active or convalescent COVID-19.

In DNA, the CDR3 is TGTGCCAGCAGCTTAGACACGGGACTGGCAAACTATGGCTACACCTTC. Its protein product is CASSLDTGLANYGYTF. The rearrangement uses TRBV5-6 and TRBJ1-2; the D gene is possibly TRBD1 (5 bases). The CDR3 runs 16 residues. CDR1 and CDR2 (germline): SGHDT, YYEEEE. V shed 2 bases and J shed 2 bases, with 16 bases lying between them.

The chain has TRBV2 and TRBJ1-2; no definite D call. This CDR3 has 12 amino acids. The V and J ends lost 6 bases and 8 bases respectively, with 13 bases between them. The germline CDR1 and CDR2 sequences are SNHLY and FYNNEI. The CDR3 DNA reads TGTGCCAGCAGGGTGGCAAACGTCGGCTACACCTTC. This encodes CASRVANVGYTF.

The V gene is TRBV6-2 or TRBV6-3, the J gene TRBJ2-7, with D perhaps matching TRBD1 (5 bases). Germline values: CDR1 MNHEY, CDR2 SVGEGT. The CDR3 spans 13 residues. Trimming stripped 5 bases from V and 0 bases from J, with 8 bases between. Here the CDR3 reads CASSRQSSYEQYF. In DNA form, the CDR3 reads TGTGCCAGCAGTCGACAGAGCTCCTACGAGCAGTACTTC.

In this sample, this clone turned up once. The chain combines TRBV5-1 with TRBJ2-3; D might be TRBD2 (5 bases). CDR1 and CDR2 (germline): SGHRS, YFSETQ. The ends were cut back, 1 base at V and 2 bases at J, with 11 bases in the middle. CDR3 length: 15 amino acids. The CDR3 DNA reads TGCGCCAGCAGCTTGTCCAGCGGTTCCACAGATACGCAGTATTTT. Its translation: CASSLSSGSTDTQYF.

The gene calls are TRBV11-2 and TRBJ2-1, with TRBD2 matching over 7 bases. With 5 bases clipped from V and 5 bases from J, the junction kept 12 bases outside the gene matches. The CDR3 has 16 residues. Looked up from germline, CDR1 is SGHAT and CDR2 is FQNNGV. Here the CDR3 DNA reads TGTGCCAGCAGCCCCAGACAATCGGCGGGAGACAATGAGCAGTTCTTC. It is translated as CASSPRQSAGDNEQFF. Full variable domain (remainder filled in from reference TRBV11-2 and TRBJ2-1): EAGVAQSPRYKIIEKRQSVAFWCNPISGHATLYWYQQILGQGPKLLIQFQNNGVVDDSQLPKDRFSAERLKGVDSTLKIQPAKLEDSAVYLCASSPRQSAGDNEQFFGPGTRLTVL.

The chain has TRBV6-4 and TRBJ2-1; a possible D gene is TRBD2 (5 bases). The CDR3 runs to 15 residues. V shed 3 bases and J shed 0 bases, with 9 bases lying between them. Per the germline V gene, CDR1 is MRHNA and CDR2 is SNTAGT. CDR3 DNA: TGTGCCAGCAGTGAGGACGGGGACTCCTACAATGAGCAGTTCTTC. Translation gives CASSEDGDSYNEQFF.

This clone was seen once. The rearrangement links TRBV7-9 to TRBJ2-2, with 7 bases lining up with TRBD2. CDR1 and CDR2 (germline): SEHNR, FQNEAQ (reference sequence). This CDR3 contains 16 residues. V lost 4 bases and J lost 1; bases outside the gene matches: 6. The CDR3 spells CASSSLAARNTGELFF. In nucleotides, the CDR3 is TGTGCCAGCAGCTCTCTAGCGGCTAGGAACACCGGGGAGCTGTTTTTT.

The gene calls are TRBV7-8 and TRBJ1-3, with unresolved D. The CDR3 has 14 amino acids. Germline V gene lookup returns CDR1 SGHVS and CDR2 FQNEAQ. Trimming removed 5 bases from V and 0 bases from J, with 8 bases in between. The CDR3 DNA reads as TGTGCCAGCAGCCCTATGAGCTCTGGAAACACCATATATTTT. Protein product: CASSPMSSGNTIYF.